The clone carrying this T cell receptor (beta chain) was seen a few times. This record belongs to a study of early T cells in non-severe SARS-CoV-2 infection. Individually, cDNA molecules had unique molecular identifiers attached to them. From the 5' RACE reads, TCRdb called clonotypes with MiXCR, one entry per CDR3 protein. The sample includes 76,000 or so distinct CDR3 sequences, about 11% of them seen just once. The sequencing sample was made of whole blood. The sequence was collected from an adult who was a healthcare worker with PCR-confirmed SARS-CoV-2 infection or an uninfected control (not recorded which).

The CDR3 nucleotides read TGTGCCAGCAGCCAGCGGACGGTTAACTATGGCTACACCTTC. As protein: CASSQRTVNYGYTF. The chain links TRBV3-1 to TRBJ1-2; D is undetermined. This CDR3 contains 14 residues. The germline V gene encodes CDR1 LGHDT and CDR2 YNNKEL (reference sequence). Between the trimmed V and J ends, which lost 3 bases and 1 base, there was a span of 9 bases.